This T cell receptor beta chain came from a study of OX40 agonist ivuxolimab in advanced cancers. Overall study context: All patients had ivuxolimab intravenously every 2 weeks at 0.01 to 10 mg/kg. The dose-escalation group included hepatocellular carcinoma, melanoma, renal cell carcinoma and head and neck cancer. Study-wide results and caveats: The authors did not determine the antigen specificity of the expanded peripheral T cells.

Peripheral blood came from all dose cohorts at three timepoints. Assay used: immunoSEQ multiplex PCR; TCRdb lists only in-frame clones, some missing. Of roughly 61,000 clones listed, 86% are singletons. A note on this clone: As yet, its antigen is unknown.

The ends were cut back, 7 bases at V and 2 bases at J, with 12 bases in the middle. CDR3 size: 15 residues. Germline V gives CDR1 MDHEN, CDR2 SYDVKM. The input for sequencing was CD4+ or CD8+ T cells sorted from blood, taken in a trial of the OX40 agonist ivuxolimab. The receptor was derived from an adult with an advanced solid tumor such as melanoma, head and neck, liver or kidney cancer. The rearrangement uses TRBV28 and TRBJ1-6; the D is unclear. In DNA, the CDR3 is TGTGCCAGCACCCGTGGAGGGACCTATAATTCACCCCTCCACTTT. It specifies CASTRGGTYNSPLHF.